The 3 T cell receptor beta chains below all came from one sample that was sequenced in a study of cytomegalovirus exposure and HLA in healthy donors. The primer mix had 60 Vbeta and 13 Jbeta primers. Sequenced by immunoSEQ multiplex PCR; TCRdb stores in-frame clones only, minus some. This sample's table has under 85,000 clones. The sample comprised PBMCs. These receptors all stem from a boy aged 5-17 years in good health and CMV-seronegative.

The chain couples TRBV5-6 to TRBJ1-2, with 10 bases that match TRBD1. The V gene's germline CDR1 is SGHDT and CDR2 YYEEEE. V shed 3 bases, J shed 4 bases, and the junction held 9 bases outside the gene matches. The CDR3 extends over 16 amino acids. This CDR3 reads CASSSTGGGDLYGYTF. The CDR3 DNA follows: TGTGCCAGCAGCTCGACAGGGGGCGGAGACCTCTATGGCTACACCTTC.

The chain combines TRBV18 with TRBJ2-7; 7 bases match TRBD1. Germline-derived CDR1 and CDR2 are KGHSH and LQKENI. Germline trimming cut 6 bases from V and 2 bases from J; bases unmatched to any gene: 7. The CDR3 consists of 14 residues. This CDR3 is CASSPTGRPYEQYF. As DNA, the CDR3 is TGTGCCAGCTCCCCGACAGGGCGCCCCTACGAGCAGTACTTC.

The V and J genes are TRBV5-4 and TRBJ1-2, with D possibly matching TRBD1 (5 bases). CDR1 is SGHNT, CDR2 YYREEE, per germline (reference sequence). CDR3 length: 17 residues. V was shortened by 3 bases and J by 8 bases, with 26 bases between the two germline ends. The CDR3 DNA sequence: TGTGCCAGCAGCTCTTTTGGACCGAATCAGGGTTCAGGGGGCTACACCTTC. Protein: CASSSFGPNQGSGGYTF.